The 27 T cell receptor beta chains below all came from one sample that was sequenced in a study of blood T cells in healthy people across ages (dated by TCRdb to the mid-2010s). The protocol used for the library was 5' RACE. The reads were generated on an Illumina HiSeq 2500. A second PCR of roughly 7 to 12 cycles was performed with a sample-barcoded 5' primer and a J-beta primer mix. Using fastp trimming at Q25 and MiXCR clonotype assembly, TCRdb reanalyzed the public sequencing data and kept in-frame beta chains. Each record represents a unique CDR3 protein, reported with the most common genes and DNA among its rows. The sample has 500,000 to 600,000 distinct CDR3 sequences on record, 27% of them singletons. Jointly, the top ten make up about a fifth of the sample. Material: blood. The receptors were gathered from a woman in her 70s in good health.

This clonotype was found a few times. V and J are TRBV7-9 and TRBJ2-5; 8 bases are a match to TRBD2. Germline V gives CDR1 SEHNR, CDR2 FQNEAQ (reference sequence). V lost 0 bases and J lost 3; bases outside the gene matches: 0. The CDR3 runs 14 residues. The CDR3 is CASSLAGLEETQYF. DNA for the CDR3: TGTGCCAGCAGCTTAGCGGGACTAGAAGAGACCCAGTACTTC.

This clonotype appeared a few times. The chain employs TRBV3-1 and TRBJ2-1; 9 bases are shared with TRBD1. The ends lost 2 bases at V and 4 bases at J; junction bases unmatched: 3. The CDR3 runs 15 residues. CDR1 and CDR2 (germline): LGHDT, YNNKEL (reference sequence). The CDR3 coding sequence is TGTGCCAGCAGCCAACCCGGGACAGGGTACAATGAGCAGTTCTTC. This translates into CASSQPGTGYNEQFF.

This chain joins TRBV7-2 and TRBJ1-4; a possible D gene is TRBD1 (6 bases). Germline V gene sequence: CDR1 SGHTA, CDR2 FQGNSA. V lost 1 base and J lost 8, with 17 bases in between. The CDR3 covers 16 residues. CDR3 region: CASSLDWAGAEEKLFF. The CDR3 DNA reads TGTGCCAGCAGCTTAGATTGGGCAGGGGCAGAGGAAAAACTGTTTTTT. The whole variable domain, remainder taken from reference TRBV7-2 and TRBJ1-4, is GAGVSQSPSNKVTEKGKDVELRCDPISGHTALYWYRQSLGQGLEFLIYFQGNSAPDKSGLPSDRFSAERTGGSVSTLTIQRTQQEDSAVYLCASSLDWAGAEEKLFFGSGTQLSVL.

This clonotype was recorded a few times. The chain joins TRBV12-3 or TRBV12-4 to TRBJ2-4; 8 bases map to TRBD2. CDR3 length equals 18 residues. J gave up 7 bases and V 0 bases, and 14 bases lay outside the gene matches. The CDR3 loop is CASSLAQGQAGELNIQYF. The CDR3 nucleotides are TGTGCCAGCAGTTTAGCGCAAGGTCAAGCGGGGGAATTGAACATTCAGTACTTC.

The rearrangement links TRBV6-2 or TRBV6-3 to TRBJ2-1; 12 bases map to TRBD2. The junction had 8 bases not matched to a gene; V was cut back by 5 bases and J by 3 bases. Germline-derived CDR1 and CDR2 are MNHEY and SVGEGT. This CDR3 has 17 residues. CDR3 sequence: CASSPTSGGPIYNEQFF. The CDR3 DNA follows: TGTGCCAGCAGTCCGACTAGCGGGGGACCCATCTACAATGAGCAGTTCTTC.

The V call is TRBV12-3 or TRBV12-4, the J call TRBJ2-7; perhaps TRBD2 as D (5 bases). The CDR3 is 16 residues long. V was cut by 1 base and J by 3 bases, with 16 bases left in between. The CDR3 sequence is CASSLGLTIAVYEQYF. Written as DNA, the CDR3 is TGTGCCAGCAGTTTAGGACTAACCATCGCGGTCTACGAGCAGTACTTC.

This chain joins TRBV9 and TRBJ2-3; D remains unclear. V lost 3 bases, J lost 4 bases, and 12 bases lay in between. Germline V CDR1 and CDR2: SGDLS, YYNGEE. The CDR3 is 14 amino acids. The CDR3 loop reads CASSEHGSPDTQYF. In nucleotides, the CDR3 is TGTGCCAGCAGCGAACATGGGTCCCCAGATACGCAGTATTTT.

This clonotype was recorded a few times. The chain joins TRBV4-2 to TRBJ1-6, with 10 nucleotides matching TRBD1. CDR3 length: 16 residues. Germline lookup yields CDR1 LGHNA and CDR2 YNFKEQ. The junction had 3 bases not matched to a gene; V was cut back by 0 bases and J by 7 bases. The CDR3 loop reads CASSQEPGQGNSPLHF. CDR3 bases: TGTGCCAGCAGCCAAGAACCGGGACAGGGGAATTCACCCCTCCACTTT.

V usage is TRBV5-1 and J usage is TRBJ2-2; 12 nucleotides line up with TRBD2. V lost 4 bases to trimming and J lost 6 bases; unmatched junction nucleotides: 7. This CDR3 is built from 16 residues. Germline V gives CDR1 SGHRS, CDR2 YFSETQ. CDR3 sequence reads: CASSPPGLAGSGELFF. CDR3 nucleotide sequence: TGCGCCAGCAGCCCACCGGGACTAGCGGGTTCCGGGGAGCTGTTTTTT. Drawing the rest from reference TRBV5-1 and TRBJ2-2, the complete variable domain is KAGVTQTPRYLIKTRGQQVTLSCSPISGHRSVSWYQQTPGQGLQFLFEYFSETQRNKGNFPGRFSGRQFSNSRSEMNVSTLELGDSALYLCASSPPGLAGSGELFFGEGSRLTVL.

The genes are TRBV20-1 and TRBJ1-5; D is uncertain. In germline, CDR1 is DFQATT, CDR2 SNEGSKA (reference sequence). The CDR3 runs to 14 residues. The CDR3 region has the DNA TGCAGCGTCGTCGGGCGCGGGTCGTTTCAGCCCCAGCATTTT. Protein product: CSVVGRGSFQPQHF.

The gene calls are TRBV18 and TRBJ2-7, with D possibly matching TRBD2 (6 bases). V was trimmed by 2 bases and J by 4 bases, leaving 9 bases between them. The CDR3 loop spans 13 amino acids. Germline lookup yields CDR1 KGHSH and CDR2 LQKENI. The CDR3 DNA is TGTGCCAGCTCACCAGGGACTCCATACGAGCAGTACTTC. It specifies CASSPGTPYEQYF.

With respect to this clonotype: The germline gene is not matched at one end of the junction; a read error may be the cause. The chain links TRBV20-1 to TRBJ2-5, with D possibly TRBD1 on 7 matching bases. The CDR3 runs 14 residues. Germline CDR1 reads DFQATT; CDR2 reads SNEGSKA (reference sequence). CDR3 nucleotide sequence: TGCAGTACTAGGAGGGGGCGCAGCCAAGAGACCCAGTACTTC. Translated, it gives CSTRRGRSQETQYF.

This clonotype was counted a few times. The V call is TRBV20-1, the J call TRBJ2-1, with 10 nucleotides matching TRBD2. The CDR3 totals 15 residues. Losses at the gene ends were 1 base for V and 2 bases for J; bases not matched to a gene: 2. Germline V gene data show CDR1 as DFQATT and CDR2 as SNEGSKA (reference sequence). The CDR3 DNA sequence: TGCAGTGCTAGAGCCGGGACTAGCGCCTACAATGAGCAGTTCTTC. This sequence encodes CSARAGTSAYNEQFF.

This clonotype was counted a few times. The J gene is TRBJ1-1, the V gene TRBV20-1; the D gene is possibly TRBD1 (5 bases). The germline gives CDR1 DFQATT, CDR2 SNEGSKA (reference sequence). The ends were cut back, 6 bases at V and 9 bases at J, with 20 bases in the middle. The CDR3 has 13 residues. The CDR3, as DNA: TGCAGTGCGACTCCTGGAGGGGAGTCGCAAGCTTTCTTT. The encoded protein is CSATPGGESQAFF.

For this clonotype: At one end, the junction sequence differs from germline, possibly due to a read error. The chain joins TRBV12-5 to TRBJ2-1; 10 nucleotides match TRBD2. The CDR3 has 15 residues. Germline V gene lookup returns CDR1 LGHNT and CDR2 FRNRAP. The CDR3 loop is CASGSSGGPYNEQFF. The DNA of the CDR3 is TGTGCTAGCGGTTCTAGCGGGGGACCCTACAATGAGCAGTTCTTC. Complete variable domain (other parts from reference TRBV12-5 and TRBJ2-1): DARVTQTPRHKVTEMGQEVTMRCQPILGHNTVFWYRQTMMQGLELLAYFRNRAPLDDSGMPKDRFSAEMPDATLATLKIQPSEPRDSAVYFCASGSSGGPYNEQFFGPGTRLTVL.

This clonotype was counted between two and nine times. This rearrangement joins TRBV6-6 to TRBJ2-7, with 8 bases aligning to TRBD1. This CDR3 region has 14 residues. Trimming took 2 bases from V and 2 from J; bases not matched to a gene: 2. From germline, CDR1 is MNHNY and CDR2 SVGAGI (reference sequence). The CDR3 nucleotides read TGTGCCAGCAGTTACGGGACAGGTGCCTACGAGCAGTACTTC. Translation gives CASSYGTGAYEQYF.

This chain links TRBV3-1 with TRBJ1-1, with D perhaps matching TRBD1 (6 bases). V was shortened by 3 bases and J by 6 bases, with 14 bases between the two germline ends. Germline V gene sequence: CDR1 LGHDT, CDR2 YNNKEL (reference sequence). The CDR3 consists of 14 residues. As DNA, the CDR3 is TGTGCCAGCAGCCAGGTAGCAGGGGTGGCTGAAGCTTTCTTT. Amino acid sequence: CASSQVAGVAEAFF. The complete variable domain, with remaining parts taken from reference TRBV3-1 and TRBJ1-1, reads DTAVSQTPKYLVTQMGNDKSIKCEQNLGHDTMYWYKQDSKKFLKIMFSYNNKELIINETVPNRFSPKSPDKAHLNLHINSLELGDSAVYFCASSQVAGVAEAFFGQGTRLTVV.

The chain has TRBV7-2 and TRBJ1-1; D uncertain. CDR1 and CDR2 (germline): SGHTA, FQGNSA. The CDR3 is 13 amino acids. Trimming took off 4 bases at V and 4 bases at J, with 10 bases between the two ends. CDR3 sequence reads: CASSSRGITEAFF. In DNA, the CDR3 is TGTGCCAGCAGCTCCCGTGGGATCACTGAAGCTTTCTTT.

Here the CDR3 DNA reads TGTGCCAGCAGCCCCATAAGCCAGTTTCGGGTCTATGGCTACACCTTC. Amino acids: CASSPISQFRVYGYTF. This chain joins TRBV7-2 and TRBJ1-2; D gene ambiguous. V dropped 5 bases and J dropped 4 bases, with 20 bases sitting between them. Germline assignment: CDR1 SGHTA and CDR2 FQGNSA. The CDR3 is 16 residues long.

The chain couples TRBV20-1 to TRBJ2-2, with D unresolved. The CDR3 spans 13 residues. Between the trimmed V and J ends, which lost 0 bases and 10 bases, there was a span of 12 bases. CDR1 and CDR2 from the germline V gene are DFQATT and SNEGSKA (reference sequence). The CDR3 reads CSARDPQSEELFF. The CDR3 DNA reads TGCAGTGCTAGAGATCCCCAGAGCGAGGAGCTGTTTTTT.

The chain joins TRBV6-5 to TRBJ2-1, with D possibly being TRBD1 or TRBD2 (5 bases each). Trimming shortened V by 2 bases and J by 5 bases, and 13 bases separated the two germline ends. The CDR3 totals 15 residues. Germline CDR1 reads MNHEY; CDR2 reads SVGAGI. The CDR3 region has the DNA TGTGCCAGCAGTTACCCGGGGTCGGGGCACAATGAGCAGTTCTTC. As protein: CASSYPGSGHNEQFF.

The genes are TRBV12-3 or TRBV12-4 and TRBJ2-3, with 12 bases identical to TRBD2. The CDR3 extends over 16 amino acids. V lost 5 bases and J lost 6; bases outside the gene matches: 9. The CDR3 loop is CASSPGLAGPGDTQYF. In DNA form, the CDR3 reads TGTGCCAGCAGTCCTGGACTAGCGGGGCCGGGGGATACGCAGTATTTT.

This clonotype showed up many times. The rearrangement uses TRBV6-2 or TRBV6-3 and TRBJ2-7; either TRBD1 or TRBD2 may supply D (5 bases each). The CDR3 extends over 14 amino acids. Trimming left V 6 bases short and J 2 bases short, with 14 bases between. CDR1 is MNHEY, CDR2 SVGEGT, per germline. The CDR3 reads CASRGPPGPYEQYF. The CDR3 DNA follows: TGTGCCAGCAGGGGACCTCCGGGCCCCTACGAGCAGTACTTC.

This clonotype was found a few times. The chain couples TRBV20-1 to TRBJ1-1; maybe TRBD1 (5 bases). Germline V gene lookup returns CDR1 DFQATT and CDR2 SNEGSKA (reference sequence). Between the trimmed V and J ends, which lost 3 bases and 1 base, there was a span of 15 bases. The CDR3 is 15 residues long. The CDR3 bases are TGCAGTGCTAGGAGTCGGGGCAGCTCGAACACTGAAGCTTTCTTT. Residues: CSARSRGSSNTEAFF.

This clonotype was detected only a few times. This sequence joins TRBV6-5 and TRBJ2-7; a weak D match, TRBD1 (5 bases). CDR1 is MNHEY and CDR2 is SVGAGI in the germline V gene. Trimming shortened V by 8 bases and J by 4 bases, and 15 bases separated the two germline ends. CDR3 length: 13 amino acids. The CDR3 loop reads CASGAGLRYEQYF. The CDR3 nucleotides read TGTGCCAGCGGGGCCGGGCTTCGGTACGAGCAGTACTTC.

J is TRBJ1-1 and V is TRBV29-1, with D unclear. V was cut by 4 bases and J by 2 bases, with 8 bases left in between. CDR3 size: 12 residues. Germline CDR1 is SQVTM and CDR2 is ANQGSEA. Here the CDR3 DNA reads TGCAGCGTTGGTGTGACCAACACTGAAGCTTTCTTT. Amino acid sequence: CSVGVTNTEAFF. The full variable domain, completed using reference TRBV29-1 and TRBJ1-1, is SAVISQKPSRDICQRGTSLTIQCQVDSQVTMMFWYRQQPGQSLTLIATANQGSEATYESGFVIDKFPISRPNLTFSTLTVSNMSPEDSSIYLCSVGVTNTEAFFGQGTRLTVV.

The chain joins TRBV4-2 to TRBJ2-5, with 9 bases that match TRBD2. The closer fit of TRBJ2-1 to the DNA end suggests the J call may be wrong. The CDR3 runs to 16 residues. Germline V CDR1 and CDR2: LGHNA, YNFKEQ. CDR3 DNA sequence: TGTGCCAGCAGCCAAGGGCTCGGGACTAGCAACTACGAGCAGTTCTTC. It codes for CASSQGLGTSNYEQFF.